What follows are 31 T cell receptor beta chains derived from one specimen sequenced in a study of shared clonotypes between healthy human individuals. Produced via immunoSEQ multiplex PCR; TCRdb's table is partial and in-frame only. The data hold 400,000 to 600,000 clones, with about 85% observed a single time. The sample consisted of PBMCs. The receptors originated from a woman aged 40 to 55 in good health. Some clones in this sample may be carry-over from other donors' samples.

V is TRBV7-2 and J is TRBJ1-5, with 8 bases identical to TRBD1. CDR3 size: 15 residues. Trimming cost V 5 bases and J 5 bases; bases outside gene matches: 8. CDR1 and CDR2 from the germline V gene are SGHTA and FQGNSA. CDR3 DNA: TGTGCCAGCAGCCCGGACGGACAGGGATATCAGCCCCAGCATTTT. This gives the protein CASSPDGQGYQPQHF.

The J gene is TRBJ2-7, the V gene TRBV6-6, with TRBD1 matching 7 bases. With 5 bases clipped from V and 2 bases from J, the junction kept 3 bases outside the gene matches. Germline CDR1 and CDR2: MNHNY and SVGAGI (reference sequence). This CDR3 contains 13 residues. The CDR3 reads CASSKGQPYEQYF. The CDR3 DNA follows: TGTGCCAGCAGTAAGGGACAGCCCTACGAGCAGTACTTC.

This clone was detected a few times. The rearrangement uses TRBV6-1 and TRBJ1-1; D gene unclear. Germline CDR1 MNHNS, CDR2 SASEGT. Trimming took off 2 bases at V and 1 base at J, with 8 bases between the two ends. The CDR3 has 14 residues. The CDR3 reads CASSELQTNTEAFF. The CDR3 nucleotides are TGTGCCAGCAGTGAATTACAGACGAACACTGAAGCTTTCTTT.

The chain couples TRBV27 to TRBJ2-1; D unresolved. This CDR3 is built from 13 residues. Trimming shortened V by 0 bases and J by 7 bases, and 7 bases separated the two germline ends. CDR1 and CDR2 (germline): MNHEY, SMNVEV (reference sequence). The CDR3 bases are TGTGCCAGCAGTTTATCGACCCTTAATGAGCAGTTCTTC. Its protein product is CASSLSTLNEQFF.

Only one count was recorded for this clone. The V gene is TRBV5-1, the J gene TRBJ1-4; D gene unclear. The V and J ends lost 2 bases and 7 bases respectively, with 12 bases between them. CDR1 is SGHRS, CDR2 YFSETQ, per germline. This CDR3 contains 14 residues. The CDR3 protein is CASSFGGDGEKLFF. The CDR3 DNA reads TGCGCCAGCAGCTTTGGTGGGGATGGTGAAAAACTGTTTTTT.

This clone was recorded once. The chain is built from TRBV10-1 and TRBJ2-7; TRBD2 matches 8 bases. V trimming: 9 bases; J trimming: 2 bases; junction bases outside the gene matches: 15. CDR3 length: 16 amino acids. Per the germline V gene, CDR1 is WNHNN and CDR2 is SYGVQD (reference sequence). The CDR3: CARTGLGNQRTYEQYF. The CDR3 DNA is TGCGCCAGGACGGGACTAGGGAACCAGCGAACCTACGAGCAGTACTTC.

This chain joins TRBV25-1 and TRBJ1-4; the D is unclear. Germline loops: CDR1 MGHDK, CDR2 SYGVNS. This CDR3 comprises 14 residues. Trimming stripped 5 bases from V and 4 bases from J, with 11 bases between. CDR3 region: CASSTPGINEKLFF. The CDR3 bases are TGTGCCAGCAGTACACCGGGGATTAATGAAAAACTGTTTTTT.

The chain joins TRBV19 to TRBJ2-6; the D is unclear. CDR1 and CDR2 from the germline V gene are LNHDA and SQIVND (reference sequence). This CDR3 spans 15 amino acids. The ends were cut back, 3 bases at V and 2 bases at J, with 8 bases in the middle. CDR3 protein: CASSMSAAGANVLTF. The CDR3 nucleotides read TGTGCCAGTAGTATGTCGGCGGCTGGGGCCAACGTCCTGACTTTC.

This clone was counted once. This chain joins TRBV28 and TRBJ2-1, with TRBD2 matching over 9 bases. Germline assignment: CDR1 MDHEN and CDR2 SYDVKM. Trimming removed 6 bases from V and 4 bases from J; junction bases left unmatched: 7. The CDR3 is 15 residues long. In nucleotides, the CDR3 is TGTGCCAGCAGGCCATCTAGCGGGGCATACAATGAGCAGTTCTTC. Amino acid sequence: CASRPSSGAYNEQFF.

The sample holds one count of this clone. This chain connects TRBV19 to TRBJ2-2, with 10 bases fitting TRBD2. Germline V gene lookup returns CDR1 LNHDA and CDR2 SQIVND (reference sequence). Losses at the gene ends were 7 bases for V and 5 bases for J; bases not matched to a gene: 4. The CDR3 extends over 14 amino acids. Here the CDR3 DNA reads TGTGCCAGTACTAGGACTAGCGGTACCGGGGAGCTGTTTTTT. It translates to CASTRTSGTGELFF.

The chain employs TRBV7-2 and TRBJ1-2; the D is unclear. Germline CDR1 reads SGHTA; CDR2 reads FQGNSA. V lost 6 bases and J 3 bases, leaving 20 bases between the germline ends. There are 16 residues in the CDR3. The CDR3 sequence is CASSPPAGKAHYGYTF. The CDR3 nucleotides read TGTGCCAGCAGTCCCCCGGCGGGGAAGGCGCACTATGGCTACACCTTC.

Details on this clone: With a far larger clone one base away, a read error is the likely cause. Within the sample, other DNA sequences also encode this same CDR3. The genes are TRBV29-1 and TRBJ2-7, with 7 nucleotides matching TRBD1. The V gene's germline CDR1 is SQVTM and CDR2 ANQGSEA. The CDR3 loop spans 14 amino acids. The CDR3 region is CSALRGTALDEQYF. The CDR3 nucleotides are TGTAGCGCCCTGAGGGGGACAGCCTTGGACGAGCAGTACTTC.

This chain connects TRBV2 to TRBJ2-7; tentatively, D is TRBD1 (5 bases). The CDR3 is 11 amino acids. The V end lost 4 bases, the J end lost 6 bases, and 7 bases lay between the germline ends. Looked up from germline, CDR1 is SNHLY and CDR2 is FYNNEI. In DNA, the CDR3 is TGTGCCAGCAGTGGCAGGGTCGAGCAGTACTTC. Amino acids: CASSGRVEQYF.

A note on this clone: Additional DNA sequences in this sample encode the identical CDR3. The chain employs TRBV4-1 and TRBJ2-3; D is unresolved. Trimming removed 0 bases from V and 0 bases from J, with 10 bases in between. Per the germline V gene, CDR1 is MGHRA and CDR2 is YSYEKL. The CDR3 runs to 16 residues. CDR3 loop: CASSQDGRTSTDTQYF. In DNA form, the CDR3 reads TGCGCCAGCAGCCAAGATGGCAGGACCAGCACAGATACGCAGTATTTT.

This clone occurred once. The V call is TRBV25-1, the J call TRBJ1-1; 7 bases are shared with TRBD1. Germline V lookup: CDR1 MGHDK, CDR2 SYGVNS. Unmatched junction bases numbered 5, after V lost 6 bases and J lost 1 base. This CDR3 contains 14 residues. In DNA form, the CDR3 reads TGTGCCAGCAGGAAAACAGGGGAGAACACTGAAGCTTTCTTT. It yields the protein CASRKTGENTEAFF. The full variable domain, rest sourced from reference TRBV25-1 and TRBJ1-1, is EADIYQTPRYLVIGTGKKITLECSQTMGHDKMYWYQQDPGMELHLIHYSYGVNSTEKGDLSSESTVSRIRTEHFPLTLESARPSHTSQYLCASRKTGENTEAFFGQGTRLTVV.

This chain connects TRBV2 to TRBJ2-7; D is uncertain. Germline-derived CDR1 and CDR2 are SNHLY and FYNNEI. CDR3 length: 13 residues. V was pared by 9 bases and J by 3 bases, with 15 bases between. This chain's CDR3 is CASRGRSFYEQYF. In nucleotides, the CDR3 is TGTGCCAGTCGCGGTCGAAGCTTCTACGAGCAGTACTTC.

The J gene is TRBJ2-5, the V gene TRBV19; D gene unclear. Gene TRBJ2-7 matches the end of the DNA better, so the J call may be wrong. CDR3 length equals 13 residues. Germline assignment: CDR1 LNHDA and CDR2 SQIVND (reference sequence). CDR3 in DNA: TGTGCCAGTAGCCACCCCGGCAGACACGAGCAGTACTTC. Its protein product is CASSHPGRHEQYF.

The V gene is TRBV6-1, the J gene TRBJ2-7; D call uncertain. The germline CDR1 and CDR2 sequences are MNHNS and SASEGT. V was pared by 0 bases and J by 3 bases, with 6 bases between. The CDR3 is 13 amino acids. The CDR3 reads CASSEAPFYEQYF. CDR3 DNA: TGTGCCAGCAGTGAAGCGCCTTTCTACGAGCAGTACTTC.

The V and J genes are TRBV11-1 and TRBJ2-7; a weak D match, TRBD2 (7 bases). Germline loops: CDR1 SGHAT, CDR2 FQDESV (reference sequence). V was cut by 3 bases and J by 0 bases, with 21 bases left in between. The CDR3 is 18 residues long. In DNA, the CDR3 is TGTGCCAGCAGCTTTAGGGGGTATGGACTAGACGGCTCCTACGAGCAGTACTTC. Encoded protein: CASSFRGYGLDGSYEQYF.

The V and J genes are TRBV4-3 and TRBJ2-6; D gene unclear. The CDR3 contains 16 residues. V lost 0 bases, J lost 0 bases, and 6 bases lay in between. Germline V gives CDR1 LGHNA, CDR2 YSLEER. CDR3 amino acids: CASSQDLLSGANVLTF. The CDR3 DNA is TGCGCCAGCAGCCAAGATTTACTCTCTGGGGCCAACGTCCTGACTTTC.

In its sample, this clone was seen a few times. The sample contains more than one DNA sequence encoding this CDR3. The chain employs TRBV28 and TRBJ2-5; TRBD1 is a possible D gene (5 bases). The DNA end is more similar to TRBJ2-7, so the J call may be wrong. CDR3 length: 14 residues. Germline loops: CDR1 MDHEN, CDR2 SYDVKM. CDR3 bases: TGTGCCAGCAGTTTGGCAGGGTTTTCCTACGAGCAGTACTTC. This encodes CASSLAGFSYEQYF.

This clone appeared once. CDR3 nucleotide sequence: TGTGCCAGCACTCCGGTCCTAGCGGACTACAATGAGCAGTTCTTC. This sequence encodes CASTPVLADYNEQFF. The chain carries TRBV7-2 and TRBJ2-1; the match to TRBD2 covers 7 bases. Germline V gene lookup returns CDR1 SGHTA and CDR2 FQGNSA. Trimming cost V 7 bases and J 3 bases; bases outside gene matches: 9. This CDR3 is 15 amino acids long.

The chain employs TRBV7-8 and TRBJ2-3, with D perhaps matching TRBD2 (6 bases). The CDR3 covers 14 residues. Germline-derived CDR1 and CDR2 are SGHVS and FQNEAQ. V was cut by 3 bases and J by 2 bases, with 9 bases left in between. For the CDR3, the DNA is TGTGCCAGCAGCTTCTGGAGGGCCACAGATACGCAGTATTTT. Translation gives CASSFWRATDTQYF. Full variable domain (outside the CDR3, taken from reference TRBV7-8 and TRBJ2-3): GAGVSQSPRYKVAKRGQDVALRCDPISGHVSLFWYQQALGQGPEFLTYFQNEAQLDKSGLPSDRFFAERPEGSVSTLKIQRTQQEDSAVYLCASSFWRATDTQYFGPGTRLTVL.

The CDR3 DNA reads as TGTGCCAGCAGCGCCGGACTAGCGGGAGATGAGCAGTTCTTC. It translates to CASSAGLAGDEQFF. J is TRBJ2-1 and V is TRBV7-2; 13 positions agree with TRBD2. This CDR3 has 14 residues. Germline CDR1 SGHTA, CDR2 FQGNSA. Unmatched junction bases numbered 3, after V lost 5 bases and J lost 8 bases.

This clone was seen a single time. The V gene is TRBV7-6, the J gene TRBJ2-7; D not resolved. The CDR3 spans 13 residues. The V and J ends lost 5 bases and 6 bases respectively, with 14 bases between them. Germline V gene lookup returns CDR1 SGHVS and CDR2 FNYEAQ. For the CDR3, the DNA is TGTGCCAGCAGCAAGGACCCACTCCTCGAGCAGTACTTC. As protein: CASSKDPLLEQYF.

The table lists this clone with many counts. The CDR3 region is CASSSGLIPYEQYF. As DNA, the CDR3 is TGTGCCAGCAGCTCCGGACTAATCCCCTACGAGCAGTACTTC. The chain employs TRBV7-2 and TRBJ2-7; possibly TRBD2 for D (6 bases). The ends were cut back, 4 bases at V and 2 bases at J, with 12 bases in the middle. The CDR3 runs 14 residues. CDR1 is SGHTA, CDR2 FQGNSA, per germline.

V is TRBV7-3 and J is TRBJ2-2, with D unclear. Trimming left V 1 base short and J 1 base short, with 7 bases between. Germline V CDR1 and CDR2: SGHTA, FQGTGA. The CDR3 loop spans 15 amino acids. CDR3 region: CASSLMSGNTGELFF. Written as DNA, the CDR3 is TGTGCCAGCAGCTTAATGTCTGGGAACACCGGGGAGCTGTTTTTT.

The rearrangement joins TRBV19 to TRBJ1-2; no clear D. CDR3 size: 14 residues. V was cut by 4 bases and J by 4 bases, with 13 bases left in between. Per germline, CDR1 LNHDA and CDR2 SQIVND (reference sequence). The CDR3 is CASSRAAWVYGYTF. The CDR3 region has the DNA TGTGCCAGTAGTAGGGCGGCCTGGGTCTATGGCTACACCTTC. Together with reference TRBV19 and TRBJ1-2, the CDR3 gives the full variable domain: DGGITQSPKYLFRKEGQNVTLSCEQNLNHDAMYWYRQDPGQGLRLIYYSQIVNDFQKGDIAEGYSVSREKKESFPLTVTSAQKNPTAFYLCASSRAAWVYGYTFGSGTRLTVV.

This sequence joins TRBV18 and TRBJ2-6; D remains unclear. The CDR3 has 17 amino acids. V gave up 3 bases and J gave up 0 bases, with 12 bases separating them. The germline V gene has CDR1 KGHSH and CDR2 LQKENI. CDR3 in amino acids: CASSPQQLLSGANVLTF. The CDR3, as DNA: TGTGCCAGCTCACCGCAACAGCTACTCTCTGGGGCCAACGTCCTGACTTTC.

This clone turned up a few times. The V call is TRBV21-1, the J call TRBJ2-2; the table's TRBD1 call for D was not verified on the DNA. TRBV21-1 corresponds to a pseudogene. The CDR3 is 19 amino acids. CDR3 sequence (DNA): TGTGCCAGCAGCAAACCTCAGGACAGTCCGACACAAAACACCGGGGAGCTGTTTTTT. This translates into CASSKPQDSPTQNTGELFF.

A remark on this clone: A much larger clone sits a single nucleotide away, making a read error possible. The sample contains more than one DNA sequence encoding this CDR3. CDR3 sequence reads: CASSLNAEGDTEAFF. The CDR3 DNA is TGCGCCAGCAGTTTAAACGCAGAAGGAGACACTGAAGCTTTCTTT. The chain combines TRBV27 with TRBJ1-1; D unclear. Looked up from germline, CDR1 is MNHEY and CDR2 is SMNVEV (reference sequence). This CDR3 spans 15 amino acids.